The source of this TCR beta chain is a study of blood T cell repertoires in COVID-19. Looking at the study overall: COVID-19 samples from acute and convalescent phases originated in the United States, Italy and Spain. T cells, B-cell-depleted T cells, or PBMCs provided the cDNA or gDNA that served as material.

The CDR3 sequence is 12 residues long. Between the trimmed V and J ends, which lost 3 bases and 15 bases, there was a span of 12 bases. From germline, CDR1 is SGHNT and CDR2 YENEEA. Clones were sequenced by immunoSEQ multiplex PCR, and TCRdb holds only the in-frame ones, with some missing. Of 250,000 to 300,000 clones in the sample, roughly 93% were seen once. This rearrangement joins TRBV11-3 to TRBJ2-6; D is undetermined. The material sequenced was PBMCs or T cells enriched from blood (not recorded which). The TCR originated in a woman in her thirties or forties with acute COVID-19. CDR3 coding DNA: TGTGCCAGCAGCTTTGGCCAGGCAGGCCTGACTTTC. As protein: CASSFGQAGLTF. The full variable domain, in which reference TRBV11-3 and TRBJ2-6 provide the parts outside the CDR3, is EAGVVQSPRYKIIEKKQPVAFWCNPISGHNTLYWYLQNLGQGPELLIRYENEEAVDDSQLPKDRFSAERLKGVDSTLKIQPAELGDSAVYLCASSFGQAGLTFGAGSRLTVL.